These T cell receptor beta chains were read from a single sample in a study of blood T cell repertoires in COVID-19. Sequencing used immunoSEQ multiplex PCR; TCRdb keeps in-frame clones, though not all of them. The table lists roughly 230,000 clones, under 90% of them singletons. Sequencing was performed on PBMCs or T cells enriched from blood (not recorded which). These receptors were obtained from a woman in her thirties with acute COVID-19. The CDR3 runs from the conserved cysteine through the conserved F or W. D genes are given only for firm matches. Only part of the rows carry a size: once, few, many, or a class if the clone is expanded.

17,TRBV7-8,TRBD1,-,CASSLIDRGDSNQPQHF
15,TRBV30,-,few,CAWSVNRGSNEKLFF
14,TRBV7-6,TRBD1,-,CASSLTGVAVTQYF
14,TRBV28,-,-,CASSTPGQNYGYTF
11,TRBV6-5,-,-,CASSSGSPLHF
16,TRBV5-1,TRBD2,-,CASSLGLAGPYNEQFF
13,TRBV27,-,-,CASSLWDRGEQYF
16,TRBV7-4,TRBD1,-,CASSPRTGLNTGELFF
15,TRBV10-1,-,-,CASSDMEVGSRGAFF
14,TRBV11-2,-,-,CASSLVQANYGYTF
14,TRBV5-4,-,-,CASSLASGDEKLFF
15,TRBV5-1,-,many,CASSLYSGKGEKLFF
15,TRBV13,-,-,CASSLGGGSYNEQFF
13,TRBV29-1,-,few,CSVVGGIGFDYTF
14,TRBV15,TRBD1,-,CATSSGTGANVQYF
17,TRBV9,-,-,CASTSGAGHFLGDEQFF
14,TRBV12-5,TRBD1,-,CASVLTGGFDEQFF
14,TRBV2,-,-,CASIRESSYNEQFF
13,TRBV5-4,TRBD2,-,CASRWTSGDTQYF
14,TRBV10-2,-,-,CASSAREKGHEQYF
14,TRBV5-5,-,-,CASSLYVGGTEAFF
16,TRBV4-3,TRBD1,-,CASSQADRGLGNTIYF
13,TRBV2,TRBD1,-,CASRGQGGTEAFF
15,TRBV10-3,-,-,CAISDGVRGNHGYTF
13,TRBV6-5,-,-,CATAAEGLKTQYF
16,TRBV5-1,TRBD1,-,CASSLGATGPSDEQYF
13,TRBV7-8,-,-,CASSLSRGYGYTF
14,TRBV6-5,-,-,CASSYGEADQPQHF
14,TRBV9,TRBD1,-,CASSGTGGTRGYTF
15,TRBV3-1/TRBV3-2,TRBD1,-,CASSQDRGLSYGYTF
14,TRBV5-6,-,-,CASSLLTAIYEQYF
15,TRBV24-1,-,-,CATTAGGEGNEKLFF
14,TRBV5-5,-,-,CASSLRQGNQPQHF
16,TRBV5-8,-,few,CASSLAIGPGQETQYF
14,TRBV5-1,TRBD2,-,CASSFGGASETQYF
14,TRBV19,-,-,CASSSGTNTYEQYF
15,TRBV18,TRBD1,-,CASSPRDRVAGELFF
14,TRBV27,TRBD2,-,CASSTSGGFHEQYF
18,TRBV14,TRBD1,few,CASSQGTGSIANTGELFF
15,TRBV27,TRBD1,-,CASSWTGGSYQPQHF
13,TRBV30,-,once,CAWTGGASYEQYF
13,TRBV29-1,-,-,CSASGGPYYGYTF
20,TRBV9,TRBD1,-,CASFRSHPGQGSYGQETQYF
15,TRBV7-2,TRBD2,-,CASSFSGGANGELFF
14,TRBV3-1/TRBV3-2,TRBD1,-,CASSQYAGTGEAFF